Included here is one T cell receptor (beta chain) sequence, with context. No antigen is known for it. The source of the sample is a study of identical twins. Study-wide results and caveats: Insertion counts were lower in abundant cord blood beta clonotypes, a trend that memory repertoires did not show.

The CDR3 spans 16 residues. Germline values: CDR1 SGHRS, CDR2 YFSETQ. The V and J ends lost 0 bases and 6 bases, in that order; junction bases with no gene match: 5. Each CDR3 protein is one row after TCRdb ran MiXCR on the 5' RACE reads. The sample lists roughly 480,000 distinct CDR3 sequences; less than 25% were seen once. The same data also went into a second study, on T cells expressing NK-cell markers. That report adds: Sorting was limited to alpha-beta TCR-expressing T cells with an anti-gamma-delta TCR antibody in several experiments. Each of 6 or 7 donors carried dominant NKG2C+ clonotypes accounting for about 1.0-8% of CD8+ T cells. These clonotypes, the leaders elsewhere, also led the CD3+CD56-NKG2C+ fraction in a handful of donors.

The sample consisted of CD4+ T cells sorted from blood. The clonotype comes from a woman aged 18-35 years in good health. The V and J genes are TRBV5-1 and TRBJ2-7; 14 nucleotides align to TRBD2. The CDR3 sequence is CASSLGTSGRSREQYF. In DNA, the CDR3 is TGCGCCAGCAGCTTGGGGACTAGCGGGAGGAGTCGCGAGCAGTACTTC. Using reference TRBV5-1 and TRBJ2-7 for the parts outside the CDR3, the full variable domain is KAGVTQTPRYLIKTRGQQVTLSCSPISGHRSVSWYQQTPGQGLQFLFEYFSETQRNKGNFPGRFSGRQFSNSRSEMNVSTLELGDSALYLCASSLGTSGRSREQYFGPGTRLTVT.